The 19 T cell receptor beta chains listed next were all sequenced from one sample in a study of shared clonotypes between healthy human individuals. The protocol was immunoSEQ multiplex PCR, while the TCRdb copy is restricted to in-frame clones and leaves out a portion. The sample holds nearly 2 million clones; approximately 94% are singletons and the top ten take roughly 1%. Positive CCR7 selection of CD45RO-negative cells yielded the naive CD8 cells, and terminally differentiated effector memory CD45RA+ cells were excluded. What was sequenced was naive CD8+ T cells sorted from blood. These receptors were obtained from a man between 18 and 29 years old in good health.

This rearrangement joins TRBV19 to TRBJ2-1; possibly TRBD2 for D (5 bases). With 5 bases removed from V and 0 bases from J, the gap between germline ends came to 8 bases. CDR1 and CDR2 (germline): LNHDA, SQIVND (reference sequence). The CDR3 loop spans 14 amino acids. Written as DNA, the CDR3 is TGTGCCAGTAGTTTAGCGAGCTCCTACAATGAGCAGTTCTTC. Protein: CASSLASSYNEQFF.

The genes are TRBV7-2 and TRBJ2-7; D unresolved. Trimming stripped 3 bases from V and 3 bases from J, with 15 bases between. CDR3 length: 15 residues. Germline V CDR1 and CDR2: SGHTA, FQGNSA. In DNA form, the CDR3 reads TGTGCCAGCAGCTTCGGACCCCGGAATGACTACGAGCAGTACTTC. It specifies CASSFGPRNDYEQYF.

Here the CDR3 reads CASSSWGILGSYEQYF. CDR3 DNA: TGTGCCAGCAGCTCCTGGGGGATATTGGGATCCTACGAGCAGTACTTC. V gene TRBV13 combines with J gene TRBJ2-7; D could derive from TRBD1 or TRBD2 (5 bases each). Germline V CDR1 and CDR2: PRHDT, FYEKMQ (reference sequence). Between the trimmed V and J ends, which lost 4 bases and 1 base, there was a span of 17 bases. The CDR3 has 16 residues.

The chain joins TRBV5-6 to TRBJ2-7; TRBD1 agrees at 7 bases. Germline V lookup: CDR1 SGHDT, CDR2 YYEEEE. The CDR3 spans 12 residues. Trimming cost V 4 bases and J 3 bases; bases outside gene matches: 1. The CDR3, as DNA: TGTGCCAGCAGCCGACAGGGCTACGAGCAGTACTTC. This gives the protein CASSRQGYEQYF.

This clone was recorded only once. The chain couples TRBV10-3 to TRBJ2-2; D possibly corresponds to TRBD2 (5 bases). The CDR3 runs 14 residues. Trimming took off 2 bases at V and 4 bases at J, with 8 bases between the two ends. From germline, CDR1 is ENHRY and CDR2 SYGVKD. Here the CDR3 DNA reads TGTGCCATCAGTGAGACTAGAGGCACCGGGGAGCTGTTTTTT. Protein: CAISETRGTGELFF.

The chain couples TRBV6-1 to TRBJ2-7; 8 bases map to TRBD2. This CDR3 is built from 15 residues. V gave up 5 bases and J gave up 5 bases; unmatched junction bases: 11. Germline V gene sequence: CDR1 MNHNS, CDR2 SASEGT. The CDR3 loop is CASSLPAGAVNEQYF. CDR3 DNA sequence: TGTGCCAGCAGTCTACCAGCGGGAGCAGTAAACGAGCAGTACTTC.

The genes are TRBV7-9 and TRBJ2-3; 9 bases fit TRBD2. The V segment lost 1 base and the J segment 6 bases; nucleotides outside the gene matches: 5. The germline V gene encodes CDR1 SEHNR and CDR2 FQNEAQ (reference sequence). This CDR3 comprises 15 residues. The chain's CDR3 is CASSLVAGAVDTQYF. The CDR3 DNA sequence: TGTGCCAGCAGCTTAGTAGCGGGAGCGGTGGATACGCAGTATTTT.

The CDR3 reads CASSAIAGGNNEQFF. As DNA, the CDR3 is TGTGCCAGCAGTGCAATAGCGGGGGGGAACAATGAGCAGTTCTTC. The rearrangement joins TRBV6-1 to TRBJ2-1, with TRBD2 identical over 11 bases. The CDR3 extends over 15 amino acids. J lost 5 bases, V lost 4 bases, and 4 bases had no gene match. Germline lookup yields CDR1 MNHNS and CDR2 SASEGT.

V usage is TRBV5-4 and J usage is TRBJ2-2; D gene ambiguous. Trimming stripped 1 base from V and 5 bases from J, with 9 bases between. The length of the CDR3 is 14 residues. CDR1 and CDR2 from the germline V gene are SGHNT and YYREEE (reference sequence). DNA for the CDR3: TGTGCCAGCAGCTTGCTTCTAGGGACCGGGGAGCTGTTTTTT. As protein: CASSLLLGTGELFF.

V and J are TRBV5-1 and TRBJ2-5, with 7 bases lining up with TRBD2. V was pared by 3 bases and J by 1 base, with 3 bases of the junction left unmatched. The CDR3 contains 14 residues. Germline loops: CDR1 SGHRS, CDR2 YFSETQ. CDR3 nucleotides: TGCGCCAGCAGCTGGACTAGTGTCCAAGAGACCCAGTACTTC. Protein sequence: CASSWTSVQETQYF.

The chain uses TRBV6-5 and TRBJ1-2; D unclear. V lost 2 bases, J lost 9 bases, and 13 bases lay in between. The CDR3 length is 13 residues. Germline V gene sequence: CDR1 MNHEY, CDR2 SVGAGI. The CDR3 nucleotides read TGTGCCAGCAGTTACGGTGTACAGTCCAGCTACACCTTC. It encodes CASSYGVQSSYTF.

The V and J genes are TRBV16 and TRBJ1-1; D remains ambiguous. Germline V CDR1 and CDR2: KGHSY, FQNENV. The CDR3 consists of 13 residues. V gave up 0 bases and J gave up 7 bases, with 9 bases separating them. The CDR3 DNA follows: TGTGCCAGCAGCCAATCAGGAGGGATTGAAGCTTTCTTT. This codes for CASSQSGGIEAFF.

This clone showed up just a few times. The chain employs TRBV15 and TRBJ1-2; TRBD1 might be the D (6 bases). This CDR3 is 14 amino acids long. The ends were cut back, 0 bases at V and 4 bases at J, with 9 bases in the middle. Germline assignment: CDR1 LNHNV and CDR2 YYDKDF (reference sequence). The CDR3: CATSRDRGAYGYTF. The CDR3 DNA sequence: TGTGCCACCAGCAGAGATCGGGGGGCCTATGGCTACACCTTC. Using reference TRBV15 and TRBJ1-2 for the parts outside the CDR3, the full variable domain is DAMVIQNPRYQVTQFGKPVTLSCSQTLNHNVMYWYQQKSSQAPKLLFHYYDKDFNNEADTPDNFQSRRPNTSFCFLDIRSPGLGDTAMYLCATSRDRGAYGYTFGSGTRLTVV.

The V gene is TRBV6-5, the J gene TRBJ2-1; D is perhaps TRBD1 (6 bases). There are 14 residues in the CDR3. Between the trimmed V and J ends, which lost 0 bases and 9 bases, there was a span of 12 bases. Germline V lookup: CDR1 MNHEY, CDR2 SVGAGI. The CDR3 bases are TGTGCCAGCAGTTACTCCCGCCCACAGGGTGAGCAGTTCTTC. It encodes CASSYSRPQGEQFF.

Only one count was recorded for this clone. The gene calls are TRBV4-1 and TRBJ2-7; 8 bases align to TRBD2. V shed 4 bases and J 4 bases; nucleotides not matched to a gene: 9. This CDR3 has 15 amino acids. Germline loops: CDR1 MGHRA, CDR2 YSYEKL. CDR3 loop: CASSRRAGGRYEQYF. The CDR3 DNA reads TGCGCCAGCAGCCGACGCGCGGGGGGCAGGTACGAGCAGTACTTC.

This chain joins TRBV6-5 and TRBJ2-1; 7 nucleotides match TRBD1. V was clipped by 0 bases and J by 4 bases; unmatched bases: 6. Germline V gene sequence: CDR1 MNHEY, CDR2 SVGAGI. The CDR3 totals 16 residues. DNA of the CDR3: TGTGCCAGCAGTTACTCGATTGGACAGGTGTACAATGAGCAGTTCTTC. Protein sequence: CASSYSIGQVYNEQFF.

The chain links TRBV6-5 to TRBJ2-1; D perhaps matches TRBD1 (5 bases). There are 14 residues in the CDR3. V dropped 6 bases and J dropped 2 bases, with 11 bases sitting between them. CDR1 is MNHEY and CDR2 is SVGAGI in the germline V gene. This CDR3 is CASREGAPYNEQFF. The CDR3 nucleotides read TGTGCCAGCAGAGAAGGGGCCCCCTACAATGAGCAGTTCTTC.

J is TRBJ2-7 and V is TRBV21-1; the table names TRBD1, a call not compared with the DNA. TRBV21-1 is assigned pseudogene status. There are 13 residues in the CDR3. CDR3 sequence reads: CAPRAGASYEQYF. CDR3 coding DNA: TGTGCCCCCAGGGCAGGGGCCTCCTACGAGCAGTACTTC.

As to this clone: This specimen includes other DNA sequences encoding the same CDR3. This chain connects TRBV27 to TRBJ1-2; TRBD1 might be the D (5 bases). Trimming removed 1 base at V and 3 bases at J, with 9 bases between. CDR1 MNHEY and CDR2 SMNVEV come from the germline V gene (reference sequence). The CDR3 extends over 14 amino acids. Here the CDR3 DNA reads TGTGCCAGCAGTTTATGGGGCAGGGACTATGGCTACACCTTC. Its protein is CASSLWGRDYGYTF.